This record concerns one T cell receptor beta chain sequence. There is no known antigen for this receptor. Nothing much larger sits one base from this clone, and base qualities are not available. TCR beta repertoires were profiled from peripheral blood of roughly twelve young patients with multiple sclerosis to demonstrate the VDJtools post-analysis software. The multiple sclerosis patients were children and adolescents ranging in age from 6 to 15 years. The entry originates in a study of post-analysis software for immune sequencing data (dated by TCRdb to between 2014 and 2017). Regarding the complete study: Disease courses on record covered relapsing-remitting, secondary progressive and progressive-relapsing multiple sclerosis, though some patients had no subtype annotation. The patient repertoires were compared against around eleven previously published healthy control repertoires obtained from donors aged about 6 to 27 years. A subset of samples was prepared in parallel using single-end sample barcoding, then pooled and co-amplified after Illumina adapter ligation. Results and caveats for the whole study, not just this receptor: The multiple sclerosis patient group was slightly younger than the control group. Several TRBV segments, including TRBV5-6, TRBV5-1 and TRBV20-1, were significantly more frequent in patients than controls. When samples were clustered directly using the F measure, samples prepared in the same batch co-clustered strongly, which prompted a batch-effect correction. Multiple sclerosis patients had significantly lower normalized Chao1 diversity than controls, a result that suggests substantial peripheral T-cell clonal expansion.

The library came from PCR. The run used an Illumina HiSeq 2500. To reduce PCR and sequencing biases, unique molecular identifiers were built into the TCR beta cDNA libraries. Some 500,000 cDNA molecules were obtained for every 1 to 10 million input T cells, so each molecule roughly corresponded to one T cell. The patient libraries were prepared and sequenced using the same protocol as the earlier healthy control dataset. Samples belonging to the same batch were prepared together, multiplexed and sequenced on a shared HiSeq lane. On the study's bioinformatics: Raw barcoded reads were processed with MIGEC, discarding single-read molecular identifier groups before consensus assembly and CDR3 extraction. Clonotype tables were post-analysed with VDJtools, normalizing diversity by down-sampling all datasets to the smallest sample size. In repertoire overlap clustering, CDR3 amino acid sequences, but not nucleotide sequences, were matched to correct batch-related cross-sample contamination. The raw public data were reprocessed by TCRdb itself: fastp quality trimming at Q25, MiXCR clonotype calling, in-frame beta chains only. CDR3 protein sequences are deduplicated, and each keeps its most common genes and DNA. For this entry, the V and J calls and clone size follow TCRdb and not the study's own pipeline. The sample profile shows hundreds of thousands of distinct CDR3 sequences; 55% to 60% of them were found once. The top ten clonotypes cover around 11% of the sample.

There are 14 amino acids in the CDR3, from cysteine to phenylalanine inclusive. CDR3 DNA only is kept here, 42 bases in frame from base 1. A distance of 11 bases separates the germline ends of V and J, which lose 3 bases and 2 bases respectively. The germline V gene (reference sequence) sets CDR1 to DFQATT and CDR2 to SNEGSKA. The sequenced material came from blood. This chain joins TRBV20-1 to TRBJ2-1; the best D guess is TRBD2, with 5 bases matching. This TCR was recovered from a girl aged 2-10 years with multiple sclerosis. In nucleotides, the sequence is TGCAGTGCTAGTGGGCGGGCTGCCTACAATGAGCAGTTCTTC. Its amino acids are CSASGRAAYNEQFF.